The 17 T cell receptor beta chains given below trace back to one sample, sequenced in a study of blood T cell repertoires in COVID-19. Produced via immunoSEQ multiplex PCR; TCRdb's table is partial and in-frame only. The sample lists a few hundred thousand clones, about 89% occurring once. The sample was PBMCs or T cells enriched from blood (not recorded which). All receptors derive from a middle-aged woman who had recovered from COVID-19.

This clone was seen more than once but under ten times. The chain links TRBV7-2 to TRBJ2-1; 9 nucleotides agree with TRBD2. The CDR3 totals 15 residues. With 5 bases clipped from V and 9 bases from J, the junction kept 11 bases outside the gene matches. Germline V gene data show CDR1 as SGHTA and CDR2 as FQGNSA. The CDR3 region has the DNA TGTGCCAGCAGCCGGTGGACTAGCGTGTTTAGTGAGCAGTTCTTC. It translates to CASSRWTSVFSEQFF.

The chain has TRBV7-3 and TRBJ2-7, with 10 bases fitting TRBD2. The CDR3 totals 16 residues. Germline V lookup: CDR1 SGHTA, CDR2 FQGTGA. Trimming at V came to 5 bases and at J to 4 bases, leaving 11 bases not matched to a gene. The CDR3 DNA follows: TGTGCCAGCAGCCCCGCTAGCGGGGGCGCTTTTTACGAGCAGTACTTC. Its protein product is CASSPASGGAFYEQYF.

The chain has TRBV5-1 and TRBJ2-3; 7 bases agree with TRBD2. The junction had 7 bases not matched to a gene; V was cut back by 3 bases and J by 3 bases. Germline V CDR1 and CDR2: SGHRS, YFSETQ. The CDR3 is 15 residues long. CDR3 loop: CASSWAGVRTDTQYF. DNA of the CDR3: TGCGCCAGCAGCTGGGCGGGAGTGAGAACAGATACGCAGTATTTT. The variable domain in full, completed from reference TRBV5-1 and TRBJ2-3, reads KAGVTQTPRYLIKTRGQQVTLSCSPISGHRSVSWYQQTPGQGLQFLFEYFSETQRNKGNFPGRFSGRQFSNSRSEMNVSTLELGDSALYLCASSWAGVRTDTQYFGPGTRLTVL.

V usage is TRBV6-5 and J usage is TRBJ1-1, with TRBD1 identical over 9 bases. The trim removed 6 bases at V and 5 bases at J, leaving 7 bases unmatched. Germline CDR1 and CDR2: MNHEY and SVGAGI. The length of the CDR3 is 14 residues. CDR3 nucleotide sequence: TGTGCCAGCAGCCCGACAGGGGGGGCGACTGAAGCTTTCTTT. This translates into CASSPTGGATEAFF.

The chain has TRBV29-1 and TRBJ2-7; 9 bases line up with TRBD2. The germline V gene has CDR1 SQVTM and CDR2 ANQGSEA. V dropped 6 bases and J dropped 1; count of bases not matched to a gene: 7. CDR3 length: 14 amino acids. This CDR3 reads CSVVSGSGSYEQYF. The DNA of the CDR3 is TGCAGCGTCGTTAGCGGGAGTGGTTCCTACGAGCAGTACTTC.

This clone was observed a single time. This chain uses TRBV28 with TRBJ1-2; D remains unclear. The ends were cut back, 5 bases at V and 4 bases at J, with 17 bases in the middle. Germline CDR1 reads MDHEN; CDR2 reads SYDVKM. This CDR3 comprises 15 residues. The CDR3 DNA is TGTGCCAGCAGTGAGCCCCGGGGATCGCTCTATGGCTACACCTTC. This codes for CASSEPRGSLYGYTF.

V usage is TRBV5-1 and J usage is TRBJ1-2; TRBD1 aligns across 8 bases. Germline CDR1 and CDR2: SGHRS and YFSETQ. The CDR3 is 15 residues long. V shed 3 bases, J shed 2 bases, and the junction held 6 bases outside the gene matches. The CDR3 DNA reads as TGCGCCAGCAGCTCCCAGGGGGCGGGGAACTATGGCTACACCTTC. It translates to CASSSQGAGNYGYTF.

V usage is TRBV18 and J usage is TRBJ2-5; D perhaps matches TRBD2 (5 bases). Trimming left V 4 bases short and J 1 base short, with 22 bases between. Germline V gene lookup returns CDR1 KGHSH and CDR2 LQKENI. The CDR3 has 18 residues. In DNA form, the CDR3 reads TGTGCCAGCTCACATCAAGTATCATCCGAGGGAAGCCAAGAGACCCAGTACTTC. This codes for CASSHQVSSEGSQETQYF.

CDR3 sequence: CASSIGGGGETQYF. The CDR3 bases are TGTGCCAGTAGTATAGGAGGGGGCGGGGAGACCCAGTACTTC. The chain is built from TRBV19 and TRBJ2-5; TRBD1 matches 7 bases. With 1 base clipped from V and 5 bases from J, the junction kept 4 bases outside the gene matches. This CDR3 has 14 amino acids. Germline V lookup: CDR1 LNHDA, CDR2 SQIVND (reference sequence). Full variable domain (remainder filled in from reference TRBV19 and TRBJ2-5): DGGITQSPKYLFRKEGQNVTLSCEQNLNHDAMYWYRQDPGQGLRLIYYSQIVNDFQKGDIAEGYSVSREKKESFPLTVTSAQKNPTAFYLCASSIGGGGETQYFGPGTRLLVL.

The rearrangement uses TRBV19 and TRBJ2-1; D gene unclear. The CDR3 length is 12 residues. Germline CDR1 is LNHDA and CDR2 is SQIVND (reference sequence). The V and J ends lost 3 bases and 6 bases respectively, with 6 bases between them. The CDR3 loop reads CASSIGSNEQFF. The CDR3 bases are TGTGCCAGTAGTATCGGGTCCAATGAGCAGTTCTTC. The variable domain in full, with the rest retrieved from reference TRBV19 and TRBJ2-1, is DGGITQSPKYLFRKEGQNVTLSCEQNLNHDAMYWYRQDPGQGLRLIYYSQIVNDFQKGDIAEGYSVSREKKESFPLTVTSAQKNPTAFYLCASSIGSNEQFFGPGTRLTVL.

The chain has TRBV5-6 and TRBJ2-7; TRBD1 matches at 12 bases. Germline V gene lookup returns CDR1 SGHDT and CDR2 YYEEEE. The CDR3 is 13 residues long. V shed 4 bases, J shed 9 bases, and the junction held 5 bases outside the gene matches. CDR3 nucleotides: TGTGCCAGCAGCCGGGACAGGGGGCGCATGCAGTACTTC. It codes for CASSRDRGRMQYF. The full variable domain, in which reference TRBV5-6 and TRBJ2-7 provide the parts outside the CDR3, is DAGVTQSPTHLIKTRGQQVTLRCSPKSGHDTVSWYQQALGQGPQFIFQYYEEEERQRGNFPDRFSGHQFPNYSSELNVNALLLGDSALYLCASSRDRGRMQYFGPGTRLTVT.

The chain recombines TRBV5-4 with TRBJ1-2; TRBD1 might be the D (6 bases). The V gene lost 3 bases and the J gene lost 5 bases, with 11 bases spanning the gap. The CDR3 has 13 amino acids. The germline V gene encodes CDR1 SGHNT and CDR2 YYREEE (reference sequence). The CDR3 here is CASSSPDRYGYTF. In nucleotides, the CDR3 is TGTGCCAGCAGCTCGCCGGACAGATATGGCTACACCTTC.

The chain links TRBV24-1 to TRBJ2-1, with D possibly TRBD2 on 6 matching bases. This CDR3 region has 13 residues. CDR1 and CDR2 (germline): KGHDR, SFDVKD. Trimming removed 12 bases at V and 3 bases at J, with 14 bases between. CDR3 residues: CAGPRRGYNEQFF. CDR3 DNA sequence: TGTGCCGGCCCCAGGAGGGGCTACAATGAGCAGTTCTTC.

This clone appeared a single time. CDR3 amino acids: CSVSGAGGALGGNTIYF. The CDR3 DNA follows: TGCAGCGTCTCAGGGGCAGGGGGCGCTTTAGGTGGAAACACCATATATTTT. The chain combines TRBV29-1 with TRBJ1-3, with 8 bases that match TRBD1. The V segment lost 6 bases and the J segment 3 bases; nucleotides outside the gene matches: 16. There are 17 residues in the CDR3. Germline V lookup: CDR1 SQVTM, CDR2 ANQGSEA. The whole variable domain, remainder taken from reference TRBV29-1 and TRBJ1-3, is SAVISQKPSRDICQRGTSLTIQCQVDSQVTMMFWYRQQPGQSLTLIATANQGSEATYESGFVIDKFPISRPNLTFSTLTVSNMSPEDSSIYLCSVSGAGGALGGNTIYFGEGSWLTVV.

This chain links TRBV19 with TRBJ2-1; D gene ambiguous. Germline values: CDR1 LNHDA, CDR2 SQIVND (reference sequence). The CDR3 totals 16 residues. The V gene lost 11 bases and the J gene lost 0 bases, with 20 bases spanning the gap. In DNA, the CDR3 is TGTGCCTCCGGAGTTCGCTTCCGAAGCTCCTACAATGAGCAGTTCTTC. Residues: CASGVRFRSSYNEQFF.

The chain couples TRBV9 to TRBJ2-3; D gene ambiguous. Per germline, CDR1 SGDLS and CDR2 YYNGEE. The CDR3 is 15 residues long. Trimming took off 1 base at V and 2 bases at J, with 11 bases between the two ends. CDR3 sequence: CASSVRVALTDTQYF. As DNA, the CDR3 is TGTGCCAGCAGCGTACGGGTGGCACTCACAGATACGCAGTATTTT.

This clone was counted once. The chain links TRBV5-1 to TRBJ2-1; 8 bases align to TRBD2. The germline V gene encodes CDR1 SGHRS and CDR2 YFSETQ. The CDR3 has 17 residues. The junction had 11 bases not matched to a gene; V was cut back by 0 bases and J by 6 bases. CDR3 DNA sequence: TGCGCCAGCAGCTTGGGAGTGGCGGGGGGCCCCTCCAATGAGCAGTTCTTC. Amino acids: CASSLGVAGGPSNEQFF.